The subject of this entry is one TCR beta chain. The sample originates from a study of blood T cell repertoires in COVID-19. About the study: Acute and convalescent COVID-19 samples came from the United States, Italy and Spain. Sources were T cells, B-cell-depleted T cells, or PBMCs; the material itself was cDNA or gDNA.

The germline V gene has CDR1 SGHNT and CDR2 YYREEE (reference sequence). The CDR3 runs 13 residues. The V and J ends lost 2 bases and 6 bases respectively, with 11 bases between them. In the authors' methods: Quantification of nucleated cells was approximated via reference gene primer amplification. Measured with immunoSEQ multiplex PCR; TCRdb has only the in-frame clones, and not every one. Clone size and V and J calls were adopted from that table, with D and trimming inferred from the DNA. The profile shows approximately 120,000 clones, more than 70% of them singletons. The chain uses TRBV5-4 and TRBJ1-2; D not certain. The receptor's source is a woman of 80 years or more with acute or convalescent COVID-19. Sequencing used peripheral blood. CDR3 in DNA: TGTGCCAGCAGCTTAGGAGCAATAAATGGCTACACCTTC. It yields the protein CASSLGAINGYTF.